One T cell receptor beta chain is described in this entry. The target antigen is unknown. The data were obtained in a study of PD-1 blockade in classical Hodgkin lymphoma. Study conclusions and caveats: Patients excluded were those beginning nivolumab under 1 year after ASCT. Newly diagnosed patients reportedly trailed healthy donors in baseline TCR diversity.

Data came from immunoSEQ multiplex PCR; TCRdb stores just in-frame clones and leaves some out. The sample carries around 37,000 clones, 80% to 95% recorded once. Trimming removed 7 bases at V and 2 bases at J, with 10 bases between. Germline V gene sequence: CDR1 MRHNA, CDR2 SNTAGT. The CDR3 spans 13 residues. As to time point: cycle 4 day 1 (C4D1), after 6 weeks of nivolumab. All patients experienced relapse after autologous stem cell transplantation, and brentuximab vedotin exposure was variable. Isolation of CD4+ T cells from thawed PBMCs was performed by magnetic negative selection. The TCR originated in a human donor with classical Hodgkin lymphoma. The V call is TRBV6-4, the J call TRBJ2-3; no firm D call. The source material was CD4+ T cells from blood, sampled before the fourth cycle of nivolumab. CDR3 DNA sequence: TGTGCCAGCACCCGACACCTCACAGATACGCAGTATTTT. This codes for CASTRHLTDTQYF.